These T cell receptor beta chains were read from a single sample in a study of T cells in Graves' hyperthyroidism and ophthalmopathy. TCRdb re-called the multiplex PCR reads through MiXCR, storing one row per CDR3 protein. In the table there are hundreds of thousands of distinct CDR3 sequences, roughly 40% of which are singletons. Sequencing was done on a sample of blood. These receptors were collected from a man younger than 35 with Graves' hyperthyroidism. Both conserved end residues are part of each CDR3. D genes are given only for firm matches. Some rows mark clone size as missing; the rest say once, few, many or name a class of expanded clone.

12,TRBV7-8,many,NA,TRBJ1-4,CASSFTGEKLFF,TGTGCCAGCAGCTTTACAGGGGAAAAACTGTTTTTT
14,TRBV25-1,many,NA,TRBJ2-7,CASSEWSSTYEQYF,TGTGCCAGCAGTGAATGGAGCAGCACCTACGAGCAGTACTTC
15,TRBV10-1,many,TRBD1,TRBJ1-3,CASIQDRGNGNTIYF,TGCGCCAGCATACAGGACAGGGGGAACGGAAACACCATATATTTT
15,TRBV2,NA,NA,TRBJ1-6,CASSETGSANSPLHF,TGTGCCAGCAGTGAAACAGGGTCGGCTAATTCACCCCTCCACTTT
16,TRBV5-6,NA,NA,TRBJ2-7,CASSLEVGADPYEQYF,TGTGCCAGCAGCTTGGAAGTAGGAGCGGACCCCTACGAGCAGTACTTC
12,TRBV3-1,many,NA,TRBJ2-7,CASSQFGGEQYF,TGTGCCAGCAGCCAATTCGGGGGCGAGCAGTACTTC
15,TRBV15,many,NA,TRBJ1-1,CATSRDRKGLSEAFF,TGTGCCACCAGCAGAGATCGGAAGGGGCTAAGCGAAGCTTTCTTT
15,TRBV9,NA,NA,TRBJ1-2,CASGVDQGKSGGYTF,TGTGCCAGCGGCGTAGACCAGGGAAAGTCGGGCGGCTACACCTTC
16,TRBV9,NA,NA,TRBJ1-6,CASSQAGGSYNSPLHF,TGTGCCAGCAGCCAAGCGGGGGGCTCCTATAATTCACCCCTCCACTTT
17,TRBV19,few,NA,TRBJ1-5,CASSIVDFPVGNQPQHF,TGTGCCAGTAGTATAGTCGATTTCCCCGTAGGCAATCAGCCCCAGCATTTT
14,TRBV2,few,NA,TRBJ1-5,CASMEVLGNQPQHF,TGTGCCAGCATGGAAGTTTTGGGGAATCAGCCCCAGCATTTT
14,TRBV7-9,NA,NA,TRBJ2-5,CASSLGDPQETQYF,TGTGCCAGCAGCTTAGGAGATCCCCAAGAGACCCAGTACTTC
15,TRBV2,NA,TRBD1,TRBJ2-2,CASSLEDRVTGELFF,TGTGCCAGCAGCCTTGAGGACAGGGTCACCGGGGAGCTGTTTTTT
16,TRBV7-3,NA,NA,TRBJ2-7,CASSSFDRTNTGEQYF,TGTGCCAGCAGCTCCTTCGACAGAACGAACACCGGGGAGCAGTACTTC
13,TRBV7-9,many,NA,TRBJ1-1,CASVGQMNTEAFF,TGTGCCAGCGTAGGACAGATGAACACTGAAGCTTTCTTT
13,TRBV29-1,NA,NA,TRBJ1-2,CSTTPGTNYGYTF,TGCAGCACCACTCCTGGGACGAACTATGGCTACACCTTC
16,TRBV5-4,NA,TRBD2,TRBJ2-7,CASSLYLAGDLHEQYF,TGTGCCAGCAGCTTATACCTAGCGGGAGATCTCCACGAGCAGTACTTC
16,TRBV20-1,NA,TRBD2,TRBJ2-5,CSASPGTSGTKETQYF,TGCAGTGCTAGTCCCGGGACTAGCGGGACGAAAGAGACCCAGTACTTC
14,TRBV10-3,many,NA,TRBJ2-7,CAISEFPGSYEQYF,TGTGCCATCAGTGAGTTCCCGGGGTCCTACGAGCAGTACTTC
13,TRBV29-1,many,NA,TRBJ2-3,CSASGTSTDTQYF,TGCAGCGCTTCAGGAACTAGCACAGATACGCAGTATTTT
16,TRBV7-2,NA,TRBD2,TRBJ2-7,CASSLAVTSGVYEQYF,TGTGCCAGCAGCTTAGCGGTGACTAGCGGAGTATACGAGCAGTACTTC
16,TRBV7-3,NA,NA,TRBJ2-6,CASSQGGGIGANVLTF,TGCGCCAGCAGCCAAGGAGGGGGCATAGGGGCCAACGTCCTGACTTTC
16,TRBV9,NA,TRBD1,TRBJ2-6,CASNTQGGSGANVLTF,TGTGCCAGCAACACACAGGGGGGATCTGGGGCCAACGTCCTGACTTTC
14,TRBV7-9,few,NA,TRBJ2-5,CASSSHRDQETQYF,TGTGCCAGCAGTTCTCACAGGGATCAAGAGACCCAGTACTTC
15,TRBV2,many,NA,TRBJ1-1,CASRALGGANTEAFF,TGTGCCAGCAGGGCACTGGGGGGCGCGAACACTGAAGCTTTCTTT
15,TRBV6-1,few,TRBD1,TRBJ1-2,CASSETPTGTYGYTF,TGTGCCAGCAGTGAAACGCCGACAGGGACCTATGGCTACACCTTC
16,TRBV20-1,few,TRBD1,TRBJ1-1,CSAGETGGGMNTEAFF,TGCAGTGCTGGGGAGACAGGGGGTGGCATGAACACTGAAGCTTTCTTT
16,TRBV5-1,NA,NA,TRBJ1-5,CASSQENTGSNQPQHF,TGTGCCAGCAGCCAAGAGAACACGGGAAGCAATCAGCCCCAGCATTTT
14,TRBV5-1,few,NA,TRBJ1-1,CASDPLVPGSDAFF,TGCGCCAGCGACCCCCTGGTTCCAGGCAGTGACGCTTTCTTT
16,TRBV11-1,NA,NA,TRBJ1-1,CASSSILQGMGTEAFF,TGTGCCAGCAGTTCAATACTACAGGGAATGGGTACTGAAGCTTTCTTT
16,TRBV10-3,NA,NA,TRBJ1-1,CASSRGGGLYATEAFF,TGTGCCAGCAGCCGGGGGGGCGGGCTGTACGCCACTGAAGCTTTCTTT
16,TRBV7-9,NA,TRBD1,TRBJ1-1,CASSPRQGQRTTEAFF,TGTGCCAGCAGCCCACGACAGGGTCAGAGGACCACTGAAGCTTTCTTT
15,TRBV4-1,few,TRBD1,TRBJ2-5,CASSQEGTGQETQYF,TGCGCCAGCAGCCAAGAAGGGACAGGCCAAGAGACCCAGTACTTC
16,TRBV10-2,NA,TRBD1,TRBJ1-2,CASSAGDREANYGYTF,TGCGCCAGCAGTGCCGGAGACAGGGAGGCGAACTATGGCTACACCTTC
14,TRBV5-5,NA,NA,TRBJ1-1,CASSLLPDYTEAFF,TGTGCCAGCAGCTTGTTACCCGATTACACTGAAGCTTTCTTT
15,TRBV6-1,NA,NA,TRBJ2-5,CASSETQGEQETQYF,TGTGCCAGCAGTGAAACCCAGGGAGAGCAAGAGACCCAGTACTTC
15,TRBV2,NA,TRBD1,TRBJ2-5,CASSGTGGGGETQYF,TGTGCCAGCAGTGGGACAGGGGGAGGTGGAGAGACCCAGTACTTC
17,TRBV12-3/TRBV12-4,few,TRBD1,TRBJ2-2,CASSPGKGAVGTGELFF,TGTGCCAGCAGCCCGGGGAAGGGGGCCGTTGGCACCGGGGAGCTGTTTTTT
11,TRBV7-8,NA,NA,TRBJ1-4,CAGSSEGSLLF,TGTGCCGGAAGCTCCGAAGGGAGTCTCCTTTTT
13,TRBV12-3/TRBV12-4,NA,NA,TRBJ2-5,CASTEDRLGTQYF,TGTGCCAGCACCGAAGATAGGCTGGGGACCCAGTACTTC
16,TRBV24-1,NA,NA,TRBJ2-1,CATSDPWGRGRNEQFF,TGTGCCACCAGTGATCCGTGGGGCCGGGGGAGGAATGAGCAGTTCTTC
15,TRBV12-3/TRBV12-4,NA,TRBD1,TRBJ1-2,CASRVGTGGAYGYTF,TGTGCCAGCAGGGTTGGGACAGGGGGCGCGTATGGCTACACCTTC
13,TRBV10-3,few,NA,TRBJ2-3,CATSQDVGDTQYF,TGTGCCACCAGCCAGGACGTGGGGGATACGCAGTATTTT
16,TRBV9,NA,NA,TRBJ2-7,CASSQAHPGTSYEQYF,TGCGCCAGCAGCCAAGCCCATCCCGGGACCTCCTACGAGCAGTACTTC
15,TRBV20-1,NA,NA,TRBJ1-1,CSAQGATGVNTEAFF,TGCAGTGCCCAAGGGGCGACAGGAGTGAACACTGAAGCTTTCTTT
14,TRBV19,many,NA,TRBJ1-2,CASSPDRGGYGYTF,TGTGCCAGTAGTCCCGATCGGGGCGGGTACGGCTACACCTTC
15,TRBV20-1,once,NA,TRBJ1-3,CSARGSWGSGNTIYF,TGCAGTGCTAGAGGATCATGGGGGTCGGGAAACACCATATATTTT
15,TRBV7-8,many,NA,TRBJ1-5,CASSLNRVLDQPQHF,TGTGCCAGCAGCCTCAACAGGGTACTCGATCAGCCCCAGCATTTT
17,TRBV25-1,NA,TRBD2,TRBJ2-5,CASSLVSGGAHQETQYF,TGTGCCAGCAGCTTAGTTAGCGGGGGGGCCCACCAAGAGACCCAGTACTTC